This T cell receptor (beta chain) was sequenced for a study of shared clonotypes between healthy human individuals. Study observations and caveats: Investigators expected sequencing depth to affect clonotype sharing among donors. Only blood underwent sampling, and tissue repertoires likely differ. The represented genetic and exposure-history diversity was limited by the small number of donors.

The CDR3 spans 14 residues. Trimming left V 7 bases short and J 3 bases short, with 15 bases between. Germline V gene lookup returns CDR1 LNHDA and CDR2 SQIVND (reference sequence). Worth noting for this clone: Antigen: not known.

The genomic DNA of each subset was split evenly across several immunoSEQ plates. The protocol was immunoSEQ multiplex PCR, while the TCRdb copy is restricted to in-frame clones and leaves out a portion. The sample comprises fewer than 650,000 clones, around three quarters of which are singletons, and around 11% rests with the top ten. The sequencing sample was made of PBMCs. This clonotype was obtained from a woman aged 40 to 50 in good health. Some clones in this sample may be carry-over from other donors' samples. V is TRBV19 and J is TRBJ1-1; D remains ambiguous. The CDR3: CASKFGYFDTEAFF. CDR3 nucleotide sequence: TGTGCCAGTAAGTTCGGTTATTTTGACACTGAAGCTTTCTTT.